This TCR beta chain was observed in a study of cytomegalovirus exposure and HLA in healthy donors. PCR primers comprised 60 Vbeta and 13 Jbeta primers. Generated by immunoSEQ multiplex PCR, the TCRdb table keeps only in-frame clones and is missing some. The table has about 160,000 clones, 75% to 85% seen once; the top ten hold roughly 4.4%. V dropped 4 bases and J dropped 7 bases, with 17 bases sitting between them. Germline V gene sequence: CDR1 SEHNR, CDR2 FQNEAQ (reference sequence). The CDR3 length is 15 residues. The sample consisted of PBMCs. This receptor was identified in a man younger than 40 in good health and CMV-seronegative. The rearrangement joins TRBV7-9 to TRBJ1-5; weak D call: TRBD1 (6 bases). The CDR3 is CASSSTDRGVQPQHF. CDR3 nucleotide sequence: TGTGCCAGCAGCTCCACGGACAGAGGGGTCCAGCCCCAGCATTTT. Full variable domain (missing parts from reference TRBV7-9 and TRBJ1-5): DTGVSQNPRHKITKRGQNVTFRCDPISEHNRLYWYRQTLGQGPEFLTYFQNEAQLEKSRLLSDRFSAERPKGSFSTLEIQRTEQGDSAMYLCASSSTDRGVQPQHFGDGTRLSIL.